A single T cell receptor (beta chain) is shown here with its context. It lacks a known antigen. There are no base qualities to consult, and no much larger clone falls within one base. These data belong to a study of T-cell memory formation after mild COVID-19 (TCRdb year 2021). With regard to the full study: TCR sequence clusters from the two donors were largely donor specific. T-cell clones expanding and contracting after mild COVID-19 in two donors were tracked by longitudinal TCRalpha and TCRbeta repertoire sequencing. The cohort was made up of two young adult volunteers, one female and one male, who were previously healthy. The paper as a whole reports these results and caveats: Contracting CD4+ clones appeared mostly in the CM and EM memory subsets, whereas CD8+ clones were enriched in EMRA. Some responding clones were detected in pre-infection memory, which suggested that pre-existing cross-reactive memory T cells had joined the SARS-CoV-2 response. The study included only a couple of mild cases, and larger cohorts that include severe cases with pre-infection samples were judged to be necessary. Balanced CD4/CD8 phenotypes were observed for clones contracting from day 15 to 85, whereas a bias towards CD4+ was observed for a second wave of clones expanding from day 15 to 37. SARS-CoV-2 specificity of the second-wave clones peaking on day 37 was not confirmed.

Ficoll-Paque density gradient centrifugation was used to isolate PBMCs. From the cysteine up to the phenylalanine, the CDR3 has a length of 14 residues. The kept DNA is CDR3 alone, 42 bases in frame from the first base. V is reduced by 2 bases and J by 2 bases, leaving a spacing of 9 bases between them. TCRdb records Illumina NovaSeq 6000 as the sequencer. cDNA libraries for TCRalpha and TCRbeta were prepared by 5'RACE using constant-segment primers, with sample barcodes and unique molecular identifiers added. RNA was extracted from every sample with Trizol reagent. Library amplification was performed in two PCR steps, and a second sample barcode and Illumina TruSeq adapters were introduced in the second step. Sequencing of libraries was performed on an Illumina NovaSeq with 2 x 150 bp paired-end reads. Concerning the study's data processing: Demultiplexing of reads and collapsing into UMI-guided consensus sequences were performed with migec v1.2.7. With mixcr v2.1.11, UMI consensuses were aligned to TRA and TRB V and J templates and assembled into clonotypes. Clonotypes were classified as expanded or contracted when called significant by both edgeR and NoisET, with noise models trained on biological replicates. For edgeR calls, a false discovery rate-adjusted p below 0.01 and a log2 fold-change threshold of 1 were applied. As an exploratory analysis of dynamics, PCA with hierarchical clustering was applied to max-normalized trajectories of the 1000 most abundant clonotypes. Separately sequenced CD4+ and CD8+ repertoires were used to assign the CD4 or CD8 phenotype of responding clones. The public reads were run again by TCRdb, first through fastp at Q25 and then through MiXCR, and only productive beta chains were kept. For every CDR3 protein sequence, its rows merge into one entry that carries the most common genes and DNA. TCRdb's processing, not the authors', yielded these V and J calls. Here the sample has around 200,000 distinct CDR3 sequences; roughly 20% occur a single time. The ten largest clones take up about 4% of the sample.

The V and J genes are TRBV12-3 or TRBV12-4 and TRBJ2-5, with no D gene named confidently. The receptor was derived from a young man who had mild COVID-19 (a few samples of this study predate the infection). The sample titles of this study are shuffled in the database, so cell type and time point are left out; the donor was told from shared clones. Sequencing was done on a sample of PBMCs or a T cell subset sorted from them (not recorded which). The DNA is TGTGCCAGCAGTTTAAGTTCCAGACAAGAGACCCAGTACTTC. Its protein reads: CASSLSSRQETQYF.